This TCR beta chain appears in the sequencing data of a study of monozygotic twins with inflammatory bowel disease. With the 5' RACE reads reprocessed, TCRdb shows one record per CDR3 protein and no DNA. This repertoire includes about 450,000 distinct CDR3 sequences. CDR1 MNHNS and CDR2 SASEGT come from the germline V gene. The CDR3 loop spans 15 amino acids. The chain uses TRBV6-1 and TRBJ2-1. The receptor was isolated from a human donor with ulcerative colitis or Crohn's disease, or a healthy co-twin of an affected twin (not recorded which). Sequencing was done on a sample of blood. This chain's CDR3 is CASKEAGVRYNEQFF.